The 32 T cell receptor beta chains below were found in one sample sequenced in a study of T cells in localized non-small cell lung cancer (TCRdb year 2020). Receptors were amplified or captured by the immunoSEQ multiplex PCR assay. TCRdb stores this immuneACCESS table with in-frame sequences only. Part of the clones is absent; in the studies checked, under half of the shortfall reflects unresolved V genes, and no reason is known for the rest. The sample yields more than 30,000 clones; 70% to 90% were counted once. The ten largest account for around 3.8% of the sample. Sequenced here: peripheral blood, sampled before any cancer treatment. These receptors were obtained from a male donor aged 60 or over with stage III lung adenocarcinoma.

This clone was seen more than once but under ten times. The chain couples TRBV21-1 to TRBJ1-3. TRBV21-1 is a pseudogene segment. CDR3 size: 16 residues. The CDR3 loop reads CASGLSGRQTGNTIYF. In DNA form, the CDR3 reads TGTGCCAGCGGACTTTCGGGACGGCAGACTGGAAACACCATATATTTT.

This clone appeared once. The genes are TRBV25-1 and TRBJ1-2; the match to TRBD1 covers 7 bases. The junction had 10 bases not matched to a gene; V was cut back by 8 bases and J by 4 bases. Per the germline V gene, CDR1 is MGHDK and CDR2 is SYGVNS. The CDR3 loop spans 14 amino acids. The CDR3 DNA reads as TGTGCCAGCTTGGACAGGTCGAATCCCTATGGCTACACCTTC. Protein product: CASLDRSNPYGYTF.

J is TRBJ1-2 and V is TRBV5-1, with 7 bases fitting TRBD1. The CDR3 loop spans 18 amino acids. Per the germline V gene, CDR1 is SGHRS and CDR2 is YFSETQ. V lost 0 bases to trimming and J lost 0 bases; unmatched junction nucleotides: 11. CDR3 DNA: TGCGCCAGCAGCTTGGGAGGAGGGGGCCTCCGAACTAACTATGGCTACACCTTC. It yields the protein CASSLGGGGLRTNYGYTF.

The chain joins TRBV5-4 to TRBJ2-5; TRBD2 aligns across 11 bases. The CDR3 consists of 15 residues. The V segment lost 0 bases and the J segment 3 bases; nucleotides outside the gene matches: 1. CDR1 is SGHNT, CDR2 YYREEE, per germline (reference sequence). CDR3 DNA: TGTGCCAGCAGCTTGGAACTAGCGGGAGAAGAGACCCAGTACTTC. It yields the protein CASSLELAGEETQYF.

The chain joins TRBV6-1 to TRBJ2-1, with TRBD1 matching 8 bases. CDR1 MNHNS and CDR2 SASEGT come from the germline V gene. J was trimmed by 6 bases and V by 5 bases; bases with no gene match: 9. The CDR3 extends over 15 amino acids. Written as DNA, the CDR3 is TGTGCCAGCAGTAGCCAGGGGGCGCGAATCAATGAGCAGTTCTTC. This gives the protein CASSSQGARINEQFF.

This chain links TRBV7-2 with TRBJ2-3, with 7 bases that match TRBD1. With V trimmed by 4 bases and J by 6 bases, 16 bases remained unmatched. The CDR3 has 17 amino acids. CDR1 is SGHTA and CDR2 is FQGNSA in the germline V gene. The DNA for the CDR3 is TGTGCCAGCAGCTACGGAAAACCAGGGGGTTTGGCGGATACGCAGTATTTT. It yields the protein CASSYGKPGGLADTQYF. Full variable domain (remainder filled in from reference TRBV7-2 and TRBJ2-3): GAGVSQSPSNKVTEKGKDVELRCDPISGHTALYWYRQSLGQGLEFLIYFQGNSAPDKSGLPSDRFSAERTGGSVSTLTIQRTQQEDSAVYLCASSYGKPGGLADTQYFGPGTRLTVL.

CDR3 in amino acids: CASSPSGDTQYF. Here the CDR3 DNA reads TGTGCCAGCTCACCTTCGGGCGATACGCAGTATTTT. V usage is TRBV18 and J usage is TRBJ2-3; D unresolved. CDR3 size: 12 residues. V was cut by 3 bases and J by 6 bases, with 7 bases left in between. Germline V CDR1 and CDR2: KGHSH, LQKENI.

The V and J genes are TRBV2 and TRBJ2-7, with TRBD2 matching 7 bases. The germline CDR1 and CDR2 sequences are SNHLY and FYNNEI. This CDR3 contains 15 residues. Trimming took 0 bases from V and 4 from J; bases not matched to a gene: 6. DNA of the CDR3: TGTGCCAGCAGTGAAGCGCTGCAGGGAGGGTACGAGCAGTACTTC. Translating it yields CASSEALQGGYEQYF.

This clone was counted once. The rearrangement joins TRBV27 to TRBJ2-1; D gene uncertain. V lost 5 bases to trimming and J lost 10 bases, with 24 bases between them. The CDR3 consists of 16 residues. The germline V gene encodes CDR1 MNHEY and CDR2 SMNVEV (reference sequence). CDR3 bases: TGTGCCAGCAGTCCCAGTGGCTCCACCCTTCTAGAGGAGCAGTTCTTC. Protein product: CASSPSGSTLLEEQFF.

The J gene is TRBJ2-1, the V gene TRBV10-3; the D is unclear. The length of the CDR3 is 14 residues. The ends were cut back, 4 bases at V and 6 bases at J, with 13 bases in the middle. The germline V gene has CDR1 ENHRY and CDR2 SYGVKD. As DNA, the CDR3 is TGTGCCATCAGTGCCGGGTCTAGGCTCAATGAGCAGTTCTTC. Its translation: CAISAGSRLNEQFF.

The gene calls are TRBV29-1 and TRBJ2-2; tentatively, D is TRBD1 (5 bases). Germline CDR1 reads SQVTM; CDR2 reads ANQGSEA. This CDR3 region has 13 residues. V lost 4 bases and J lost 6, with 12 bases in between. CDR3 in amino acids: CSVASGWAGELFF. In nucleotides, the CDR3 is TGCAGCGTTGCGTCAGGGTGGGCCGGGGAGCTGTTTTTT.

The chain employs TRBV14 and TRBJ2-2; maybe TRBD1 (6 bases). Trimming removed 0 bases at V and 7 bases at J, with 15 bases between. From germline, CDR1 is SGHDN and CDR2 FVKESK. The CDR3 is made up of 16 amino acids. The CDR3 nucleotides are TGTGCCAGCAGCCAAGAGGGGGCGCGGAATGGCGGGGAGCTGTTTTTT. As protein: CASSQEGARNGGELFF.

The chain combines TRBV2 with TRBJ1-4; the D gene is possibly TRBD1 (5 bases). Germline lookup yields CDR1 SNHLY and CDR2 FYNNEI. The CDR3 runs to 15 residues. V shed 6 bases and J shed 3 bases, with 14 bases lying between them. Here the CDR3 reads CASRDIGAANEKLFF. CDR3 nucleotides: TGTGCCAGCAGGGATATTGGGGCGGCTAATGAAAAACTGTTTTTT.

CDR3 amino acids: CASSYSGGTRYNEQFF. In DNA, the CDR3 is TGTGCCAGCAGTTACTCGGGCGGGACCCGATACAATGAGCAGTTCTTC. The chain employs TRBV6-6 and TRBJ2-1, with D possibly TRBD2 on 6 matching bases. Germline V gene sequence: CDR1 MNHNY, CDR2 SVGAGI (reference sequence). CDR3 size: 16 residues. V was pared by 0 bases and J by 4 bases, with 13 bases between.

The chain couples TRBV15 to TRBJ1-6; TRBD1 might be the D (6 bases). CDR3 length: 16 amino acids. Germline loops: CDR1 LNHNV, CDR2 YYDKDF (reference sequence). V was clipped by 5 bases and J by 9 bases, with 20 bases between them. The CDR3: CATSADRTSTGSPLHF. CDR3 in DNA: TGTGCCACCAGCGCCGACAGGACTTCTACCGGTTCACCCCTCCACTTT.

This clone has a single count. This sequence joins TRBV6-4 and TRBJ2-1; D possibly corresponds to TRBD1 (7 bases). The CDR3 is 14 residues long. The germline V gene has CDR1 MRHNA and CDR2 SNTAGT. Trimming stripped 4 bases from V and 5 bases from J, with 12 bases between. The CDR3 is CASSADRTNNEQFF. The CDR3 nucleotides read TGTGCCAGCAGTGCGGACAGGACTAACAATGAGCAGTTCTTC.

The chain uses TRBV7-9 and TRBJ1-2, with a tentative D call TRBD1 (6 bases). The V gene lost 5 bases and the J gene lost 2 bases, with 9 bases spanning the gap. This CDR3 is built from 13 residues. Germline V gene lookup returns CDR1 SEHNR and CDR2 FQNEAQ (reference sequence). The CDR3 here is CASSVGQNYGYTF. For the CDR3, the DNA is TGTGCCAGCAGCGTCGGACAGAACTATGGCTACACCTTC.

This chain uses TRBV7-2 with TRBJ2-5, with D tentatively TRBD2 (5 bases). Germline V gene sequence: CDR1 SGHTA, CDR2 FQGNSA. The CDR3 totals 15 residues. V was cut by 6 bases and J by 7 bases, with 21 bases left in between. CDR3: CASSPTRTARGTQYF. The CDR3 region has the DNA TGTGCCAGCAGTCCTACCCGGACTGCAAGAGGGACCCAGTACTTC.

This clone has a handful of counts. The V gene is TRBV29-1, the J gene TRBJ2-3; D is possibly TRBD1 (5 bases). CDR1 and CDR2 from the germline V gene are SQVTM and ANQGSEA. This CDR3 has 14 residues. V was pared by 3 bases and J by 3 bases, with 13 bases between. The CDR3 region is CSVDAPQGTDTQYF. CDR3 bases: TGCAGCGTTGACGCGCCCCAGGGTACAGATACGCAGTATTTT.

The chain couples TRBV2 to TRBJ1-1; no reliable D call. The germline CDR1 and CDR2 sequences are SNHLY and FYNNEI. CDR3 length equals 14 residues. Trimming removed 7 bases from V and 1 base from J, with 13 bases in between. The CDR3 sequence: CASKPRTENTEAFF. The DNA of the CDR3 is TGTGCCAGCAAACCCAGGACCGAGAACACTGAAGCTTTCTTT.

The gene calls are TRBV5-5 and TRBJ1-1; 9 bases line up with TRBD1. This CDR3 region has 15 residues. V trimming: 5 bases; J trimming: 0 bases; junction bases outside the gene matches: 5. Germline values: CDR1 SGHKS, CDR2 YYEKEE (reference sequence). This CDR3 reads CASSKQGAMNTEAFF. The CDR3 nucleotides are TGTGCCAGCAGTAAACAGGGGGCGATGAACACTGAAGCTTTCTTT.

The chain links TRBV6-5 to TRBJ2-7; D gene uncertain. CDR3 length: 14 amino acids. The ends were cut back, 0 bases at V and 2 bases at J, with 8 bases in the middle. Looked up from germline, CDR1 is MNHEY and CDR2 is SVGAGI. CDR3 nucleotide sequence: TGTGCCAGCAGTTACTCCCAGGTTCCCTACGAGCAGTACTTC. Its protein is CASSYSQVPYEQYF.

J is TRBJ2-5 and V is TRBV7-3; TRBD2 might be the D (6 bases). Trimming took 2 bases from V and 2 from J, leaving 9 bases between them. Germline V gene data show CDR1 as SGHTA and CDR2 as FQGTGA. CDR3 length: 14 residues. The CDR3: CASSLWGEQETQYF. For the CDR3, the DNA is TGTGCCAGCAGCTTATGGGGGGAACAAGAGACCCAGTACTTC.

Only one count was recorded for this clone. This chain links TRBV7-9 with TRBJ1-1; D may be TRBD1 (5 bases). V was clipped by 5 bases and J by 1 base, with 11 bases between them. The length of the CDR3 is 14 residues. Looked up from germline, CDR1 is SEHNR and CDR2 is FQNEAQ (reference sequence). The CDR3 loop reads CASSPGPGNTEAFF. CDR3 coding DNA: TGTGCCAGCAGCCCAGGGCCGGGGAACACTGAAGCTTTCTTT. Full variable domain (rest looked up from reference TRBV7-9 and TRBJ1-1): DTGVSQNPRHKITKRGQNVTFRCDPISEHNRLYWYRQTLGQGPEFLTYFQNEAQLEKSRLLSDRFSAERPKGSFSTLEIQRTEQGDSAMYLCASSPGPGNTEAFFGQGTRLTVV.

V and J are TRBV6-5 and TRBJ2-1; D possibly corresponds to TRBD2 (6 bases). V dropped 6 bases and J dropped 6 bases, with 9 bases sitting between them. Germline V gene lookup returns CDR1 MNHEY and CDR2 SVGAGI. The CDR3 runs 12 residues. The CDR3 nucleotides are TGTGCCAGCAGCACCGGGGGCAATGAGCAGTTCTTC. This translates into CASSTGGNEQFF.

The chain is built from TRBV7-9 and TRBJ2-2, with D possibly being TRBD1 (6 bases). CDR1 is SEHNR, CDR2 FQNEAQ, per germline (reference sequence). The CDR3 covers 14 residues. V dropped 4 bases and J dropped 2 bases, with 8 bases sitting between them. CDR3 DNA sequence: TGTGCCAGCAGCTCCGGGACAAACACCGGGGAGCTGTTTTTT. Residues: CASSSGTNTGELFF.

This chain joins TRBV5-1 and TRBJ1-4; no clear D. There are 17 residues in the CDR3. V dropped 2 bases and J dropped 0 bases, with 14 bases sitting between them. The germline gives CDR1 SGHRS, CDR2 YFSETQ. The CDR3 spells CASSLSVAVATNEKLFF. The CDR3 bases are TGCGCCAGCAGCTTAAGTGTTGCGGTCGCAACTAATGAAAAACTGTTTTTT.

Relative to its sample, this clone is medium-sized. The chain has TRBV7-8 and TRBJ1-2, with TRBD1 as a possible D gene (5 bases). Germline V lookup: CDR1 SGHVS, CDR2 FQNEAQ. The CDR3 is 12 amino acids. Trimming stripped 5 bases from V and 8 bases from J, with 12 bases between. CDR3 bases: TGTGCCAGCAGCGCGGGACGTCAAGGCTACACCTTC. This gives the protein CASSAGRQGYTF.

This clone was counted a few times. This chain links TRBV4-2 with TRBJ2-1; 8 nucleotides align to TRBD2. Germline V gene sequence: CDR1 LGHNA, CDR2 YNFKEQ. CDR3 length: 17 amino acids. V was clipped by 4 bases and J by 0 bases; unmatched bases: 8. The CDR3 DNA sequence: TGTGCCAGCAGCCTACTCGGCAGCGGGAGCTCCTACAATGAGCAGTTCTTC. Its protein is CASSLLGSGSSYNEQFF.

The V gene is TRBV9, the J gene TRBJ1-4; 9 positions match TRBD1. V was pared by 3 bases and J by 6 bases, with 3 bases of the junction left unmatched. Germline CDR1 is SGDLS and CDR2 is YYNGEE. The CDR3 consists of 14 residues. The CDR3 protein is CASSDTGGYEKLFF. CDR3 bases: TGTGCCAGCAGCGACACAGGGGGCTATGAAAAACTGTTTTTT. Full variable domain (remainder filled in from reference TRBV9 and TRBJ1-4): DSGVTQTPKHLITATGQRVTLRCSPRSGDLSVYWYQQSLDQGLQFLIQYYNGEERAKGNILERFSAQQFPDLHSELNLSSLELGDSALYFCASSDTGGYEKLFFGSGTQLSVL.

The chain uses TRBV7-9 and TRBJ1-3; D uncertain. The CDR3 extends over 14 amino acids. From germline, CDR1 is SEHNR and CDR2 FQNEAQ (reference sequence). The V and J ends lost 5 bases and 2 bases respectively, with 10 bases between them. Here the CDR3 reads CASSLRMAGNTIYF. CDR3 nucleotides: TGTGCCAGCAGCCTCCGAATGGCTGGAAACACCATATATTTT. Full variable domain (outside the CDR3, taken from reference TRBV7-9 and TRBJ1-3): DTGVSQNPRHKITKRGQNVTFRCDPISEHNRLYWYRQTLGQGPEFLTYFQNEAQLEKSRLLSDRFSAERPKGSFSTLEIQRTEQGDSAMYLCASSLRMAGNTIYFGEGSWLTVV.

The rearrangement links TRBV11-2 to TRBJ2-3; 10 positions match TRBD2. The CDR3 is made up of 15 amino acids. Germline V gene sequence: CDR1 SGHAT, CDR2 FQNNGV. The trim removed 0 bases at V and 8 bases at J, leaving 5 bases unmatched. In DNA form, the CDR3 reads TGTGCCAGCAGCTTAGAGCCTAGCGGGAGAGGTACGCAGTATTTT. It encodes CASSLEPSGRGTQYF.